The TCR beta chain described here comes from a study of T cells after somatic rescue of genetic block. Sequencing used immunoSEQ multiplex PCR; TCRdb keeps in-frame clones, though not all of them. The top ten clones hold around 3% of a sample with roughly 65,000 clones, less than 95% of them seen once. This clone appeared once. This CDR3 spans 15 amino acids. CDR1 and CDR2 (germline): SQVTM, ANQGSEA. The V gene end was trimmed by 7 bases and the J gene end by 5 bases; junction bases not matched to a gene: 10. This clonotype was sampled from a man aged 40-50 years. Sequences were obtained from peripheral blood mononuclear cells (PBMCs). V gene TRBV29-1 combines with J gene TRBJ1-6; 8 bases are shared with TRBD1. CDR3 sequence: CSARQGTTNNSPLHF. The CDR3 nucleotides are TGCAGCGCCCGACAGGGGACGACTAATAATTCACCCCTCCACTTT. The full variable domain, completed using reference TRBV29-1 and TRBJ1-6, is SAVISQKPSRDICQRGTSLTIQCQVDSQVTMMFWYRQQPGQSLTLIATANQGSEATYESGFVIDKFPISRPNLTFSTLTVSNMSPEDSSIYLCSARQGTTNNSPLHFGNGTRLTVT.